Sequencing of this T cell receptor (beta chain) was carried out in a study of blood T cell repertoires in COVID-19. Study background: The United States, Italy and Spain were the sources of the acute and convalescent COVID-19 samples.

Assay: immunoSEQ multiplex PCR; the TCRdb copy retains only in-frame clones and omits some. The sample contains around 160,000 clones, roughly 76% of which appear only once. The length of the CDR3 is 16 residues. The chain recombines TRBV21-1 with TRBJ1-2; whether TRBD1, the table's D call, matches the DNA was not checked. TRBV21-1 is shown as a pseudogene. The clonotype originates from a human donor with acute or convalescent COVID-19. The donor label of this sample is uncertain. The sequencing sample was made of peripheral blood. CDR3 region: CASSKAGQGGLYGYTF. The CDR3 coding sequence is TGTGCCAGCAGCAAAGCGGGACAGGGGGGTCTCTATGGCTACACCTTC.